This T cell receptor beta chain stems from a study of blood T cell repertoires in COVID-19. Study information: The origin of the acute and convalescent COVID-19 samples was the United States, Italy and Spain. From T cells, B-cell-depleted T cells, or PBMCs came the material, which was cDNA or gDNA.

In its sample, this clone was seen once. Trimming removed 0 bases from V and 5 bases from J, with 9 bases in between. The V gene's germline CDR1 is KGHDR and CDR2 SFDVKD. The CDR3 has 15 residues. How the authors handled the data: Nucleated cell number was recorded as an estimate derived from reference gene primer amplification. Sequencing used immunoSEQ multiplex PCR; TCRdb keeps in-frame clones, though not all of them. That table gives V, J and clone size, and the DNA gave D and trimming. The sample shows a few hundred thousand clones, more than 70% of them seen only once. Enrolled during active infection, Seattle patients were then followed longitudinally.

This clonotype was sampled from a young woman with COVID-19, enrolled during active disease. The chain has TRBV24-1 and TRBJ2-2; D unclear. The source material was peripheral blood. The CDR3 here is CATSDLLGVTGELFF. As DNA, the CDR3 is TGTGCCACCAGTGATTTGCTAGGAGTGACCGGGGAGCTGTTTTTT.